This T cell receptor beta chain was recorded in a study of regulatory T cells in long-lasting Graves disease. V lost 0 bases and J 2 bases, leaving 19 bases between the germline ends. The CDR3 runs 18 residues. Germline V gene data show CDR1 as LGHDT and CDR2 as YNNKEL (reference sequence). Building the TCR beta libraries relied on iRepertoire HTBI primers, and CDR3 regions underwent Arm-PCR. One entry per CDR3 protein, called by TCRdb with MiXCR from the multiplex PCR reads. The sample gives roughly 380,000 distinct CDR3 sequences, roughly 16% of which show up once; about 20% is in the top ten. This clonotype was seen repeatedly, ten times or more. The antigen is undetermined. This sample's time point: newly diagnosed GD, antithyroid drugs for less than 3 months. The TCR library was made from RNA extracted from PBMCs. Per American Thyroid Association guidelines, Graves' disease was diagnosed. Regarding the study as a whole: New patients shared roughly 960 public clonotypes, and persistent patients shared more, with fewer than 3,500. The TCR repertoire of persistent Graves' patients was less diverse than that of newly diagnosed ones. TRBV28 was favored in persistent disease, as were TRBJ1-2 and TRBJ2-5.

The origin of this receptor is a female donor with Graves disease. The chain recombines TRBV3-1 with TRBJ1-1; a possible D gene is TRBD1 (5 bases). The starting material was peripheral blood mononuclear cells (PBMCs), obtained at new diagnosis, from a patient treated with antithyroid drugs. The CDR3 nucleotides read TGTGCCAGCAGCCAAGATTACCCCCGAAGAGGGGACAACACTGAAGCTTTCTTT. Amino acids: CASSQDYPRRGDNTEAFF.